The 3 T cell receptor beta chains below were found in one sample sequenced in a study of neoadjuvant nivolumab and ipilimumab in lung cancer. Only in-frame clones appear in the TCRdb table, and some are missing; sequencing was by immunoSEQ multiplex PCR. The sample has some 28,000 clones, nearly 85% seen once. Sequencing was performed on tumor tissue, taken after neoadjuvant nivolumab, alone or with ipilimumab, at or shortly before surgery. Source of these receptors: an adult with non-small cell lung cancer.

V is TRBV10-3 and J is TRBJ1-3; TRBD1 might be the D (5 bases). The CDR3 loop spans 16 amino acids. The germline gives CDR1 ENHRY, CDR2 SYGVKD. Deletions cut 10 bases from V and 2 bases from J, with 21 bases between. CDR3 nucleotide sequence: TGTGCCACAGCCGCGACAGATAAGGGTACTGGAAACACCATATATTTT. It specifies CATAATDKGTGNTIYF.

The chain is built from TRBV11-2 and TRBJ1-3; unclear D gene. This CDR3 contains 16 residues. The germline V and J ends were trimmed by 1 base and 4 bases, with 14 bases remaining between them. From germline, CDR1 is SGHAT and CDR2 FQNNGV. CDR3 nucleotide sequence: TGTGCCAGCAGCTTAGGAGGGAGAACCTCGGGAAACACCATATATTTT. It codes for CASSLGGRTSGNTIYF.

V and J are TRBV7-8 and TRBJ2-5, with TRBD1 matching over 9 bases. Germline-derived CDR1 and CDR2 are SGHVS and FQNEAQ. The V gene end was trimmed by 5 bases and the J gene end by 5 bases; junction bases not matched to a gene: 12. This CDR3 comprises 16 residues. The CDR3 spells CASSPRGTGRGETQYF. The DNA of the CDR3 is TGTGCCAGCAGCCCACGCGGGACAGGGCGTGGGGAGACCCAGTACTTC.